This T cell receptor beta chain was recovered during a study of immune characterization of retroperitoneal liposarcoma. The CDR3 is made up of 14 amino acids. V was shortened by 4 bases and J by 5 bases, with 12 bases between the two germline ends. Germline V gives CDR1 MNHEY, CDR2 SMNVEV (reference sequence). TCRdb re-derived calls from the PCR reads in MiXCR, one entry per CDR3 protein. The sample carries 2,500 to 3,000 distinct CDR3 sequences, roughly 35% recorded once. This clonotype was found a few times. The origin of this receptor is a male donor with retroperitoneal liposarcoma. V is TRBV27 and J is TRBJ2-1; either TRBD1 or TRBD2 may supply D (5 bases each). Sequenced input: tumor tissue. DNA of the CDR3: TGTGCCAGCAGTTGGGACGGAGAGAACAATGAGCAGTTCTTC. This encodes CASSWDGENNEQFF.